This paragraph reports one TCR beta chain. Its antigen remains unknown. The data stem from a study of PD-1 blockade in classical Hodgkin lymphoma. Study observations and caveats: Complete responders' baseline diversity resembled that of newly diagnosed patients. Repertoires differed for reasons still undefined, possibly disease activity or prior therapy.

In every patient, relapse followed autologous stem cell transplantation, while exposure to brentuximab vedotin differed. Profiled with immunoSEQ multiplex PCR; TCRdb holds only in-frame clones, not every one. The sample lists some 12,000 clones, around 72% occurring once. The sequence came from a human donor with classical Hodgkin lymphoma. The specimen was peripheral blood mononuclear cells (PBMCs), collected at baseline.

This CDR3 reads CASSGKGASSGYTF. The DNA of the CDR3 is TGTGCCAGCTCCGGAAAGGGGGCGTCTAGCGGCTACACCTTC. The V and J genes are TRBV6-5 and TRBJ1-2; 7 positions match TRBD1. V was pared by 8 bases and J by 8 bases, with 14 bases of the junction left unmatched. The CDR3 is made up of 14 amino acids. Looked up from germline, CDR1 is MNHEY and CDR2 is SVGAGI.